This T cell receptor beta chain appears in the sequencing data of a study of blood T cell repertoires in COVID-19. Study-wide background: Whether acute or convalescent, the COVID-19 samples came from the United States, Italy and Spain.

Clones were sequenced by immunoSEQ multiplex PCR, and TCRdb holds only the in-frame ones, with some missing. Of around 250,000 clones listed, 70% to 90% are singletons. Participants had their cohort set by participant-reported clinical history. This CDR3 is 18 amino acids long. Germline-derived CDR1 and CDR2 are SGHNT and YYREEE (reference sequence). V trimming: 4 bases; J trimming: 6 bases; junction bases outside the gene matches: 13. The sequence came from a woman aged 50 to 60 who had recovered from COVID-19. The material sequenced was PBMCs or T cells enriched from blood (not recorded which). The chain has TRBV5-4 and TRBJ2-1; 13 nucleotides align to TRBD2. Here the CDR3 DNA reads TGTGCCAGCAGCCCCCTCCGGACTAGCGGGAGAGGGGGCAATGAGCAGTTCTTC. It encodes CASSPLRTSGRGGNEQFF.